This TCR beta chain is drawn from a study of cytomegalovirus exposure and HLA in healthy donors. The length of the CDR3 is 11 residues. Trimming removed 4 bases from V and 5 bases from J, with 3 bases in between. CDR1 and CDR2 from the germline V gene are MDHEN and SYDVKM. The PCR used 60 Vbeta and 13 Jbeta primers. Assay used: immunoSEQ multiplex PCR; TCRdb lists only in-frame clones, some missing. The table shows around 69,000 clones, with roughly 67% occurring only once. Material: PBMCs. The chain carries TRBV28 and TRBJ2-1; D ambiguous. This clonotype was obtained from a man in his forties in good health and CMV-seropositive. The CDR3 region is CASSSHNEQFF. CDR3 bases: TGTGCCAGCAGTTCTCACAATGAGCAGTTCTTC.